This paragraph covers one T cell receptor beta chain sequence. Its binding antigen is unknown. Within one base of it there is no much larger clone, and no base qualities were kept. The CDR3 has 15 amino acids, counting the end cysteine and phenylalanine. The entry retains the CDR3 DNA only, 45 bases that are in frame from base 1. The junction carries 14 bases between V and J, which are trimmed by 6 bases and 2 bases respectively. Via the germline V gene, CDR1 is MNHEY and CDR2 SVGAGI. This specimen belongs to a study of blood T cell repertoires in COVID-19 (dated by TCRdb to about 2020). Study-level background: Collaborator samples came from the United States, Italy and Spain and covered acute and convalescent phases of COVID-19. The material from the prospective study consisted of cDNA or gDNA derived from T cells, B-cell-depleted T cells, or PBMCs. Deeply sampled blood TCRbeta repertoires from subjects exposed to, actively infected with, or recovered from COVID-19 were included in the dataset. The repertoires were made available in a free public database intended to serve as a resource for research on the immune response to SARS-CoV-2. Samples came from the ongoing ImmuneRACE study (first 160 participants) plus 1,254 subjects from 6 global collaborators. A de-identified subject ID, COVID-19 status, age in years and sex were almost always included in the sample metadata. Where available, HLA class I and class II types were obtained from metadata supplied by the sample provider rather than from assay-based typing. Broader findings and caveats from the paper: The amount of clinical and demographic metadata varied by source and participant and was provided uncurated.

One collaborating source in Seattle enrolled patients during active infection and followed them longitudinally through the course of disease. Whole blood was collected in K2EDTA tubes by collaborating institutions according to the institutions' own protocols. For TCRbeta analysis, collaborator samples were shipped as frozen whole blood, as isolated PBMCs, or as DNA extracted from either sample type. TCRbeta CDR3 regions were amplified from genomic DNA by means of the immunoSEQ Assay, a bias-controlled multiplex PCR. On the authors' methods: Nucleated cell counts per sample were estimated from amplification of reference gene primers within the assay. To quantify the absolute abundance of each unique TCRbeta CDR3 rearrangement, sequence reads were collapsed and filtered. For each sample, productive Simpson clonality was calculated as the square root of Simpson's diversity index across productive rearrangements. TCRdb mirrors the immuneACCESS table, restricted to in-frame sequences. Some clones are absent from its copies; in checked studies, under half trace to an unresolved V gene, and the reason for the others is unknown. V and J calls and clone size are those listed in that table; D and trimming were worked out from the DNA. This sample has tens of thousands of clones in its table, and less than 95% of those were observed once. 5% to 7% of the sample is taken by the ten largest.

Here the chain combines TRBV6-5 and TRBJ1-5; possibly the D gene is TRBD1, per 5 matching bases. This clonotype was obtained from a man aged 18 to 29 with COVID-19, enrolled during active disease. Material: peripheral blood. The CDR3 reads CASRATRVGNQPQHF. At the DNA level, the sequence is TGTGCCAGCAGGGCAACCAGGGTAGGCAATCAGCCCCAGCATTTT.